This T cell receptor (beta chain) was recovered during a study of T and B cells in COVID-19 patients. Study-wide results and caveats: Clonality of TRB repertoires was high in active COVID-19; recovery brought above-healthy diversity and richness. Early severe-case samples and blood from mildly ill patients during symptoms were in short supply.

This CDR3 is built from 16 residues. Trimming cost V 0 bases and J 2 bases, with 16 bases left between them. Germline V CDR1 and CDR2: DFQATT, SNEGSKA (reference sequence). Concerning this clonotype: The antigen remains unidentified.

Blood genomic DNA input for TRB amplification was about 240-550 ng. TRB rearrangements were amplified by multiplex PCR with BIOMED2 TRB-A/B primers. TCRdb re-called the multiplex PCR reads through MiXCR, storing one row per CDR3 protein. The sample consists of more than 7,500 distinct CDR3 sequences, over 25% of them appearing once. This rearrangement joins TRBV20-1 to TRBJ2-5, with D possibly matching TRBD2 (7 bases). Specimen: blood. This TCR came from a human donor who had recovered from COVID-19. The DNA for the CDR3 is TGCAGTGCTAGAGATCAGGGAGGGGGGGAACAAGAGACCCAGTACTTC. Protein: CSARDQGGGEQETQYF.